This T cell receptor beta chain came from a study of molecular identifiers for immune sequencing clone quantification (dated 2018 in TCRdb). About the study as a whole: For a replicate experiment, the RNA from either around 20,000 or 99,000 naive CD8 T cells was divided into five aliquots, and four of those aliquots went on to sequencing. This methods study benchmarked molecular-identifier clustering-based TCR repertoire sequencing (MIDCIRS) and TCR RNA copy counting, using CD8 T cells to do so.

Libraries of naive CD8 T cells were built from around 20,000 to 1,000,000 sorted cells, with 10%, 30% or 50% of the purified RNA used. On a BD FACSAria II, naive CD8 T cells were FACS-sorted as CD8+CD4-CCR7+CD45RA+ and collected into RLT Plus buffer. To test detection sensitivity, Jurkat RNA equivalent to approximately nine TCR copies was spiked into samples of about 19,000-1,000,000 naive CD8 T cells. CD8 T cells were enriched with RosetteSep CD8+ T Cell Enrichment Cocktail and Ficoll-Paque, followed by ACK red cell lysis. This clonotype was counted a few times. Its cognate antigen has yet to be identified. Base quality data are lacking; no much larger clone is found one base away. The method behind the library was PCR. Sequencing instrument: NextSeq 500. Bulk TCR libraries were made following a previously described method, with the TCR primers given in Table S5. Purification of total RNA was performed with the Qiagen AllPrep DNA/RNA kit. Before any analysis, reads coming from multiple sequencing runs of the same library were combined into one pool. The original methods were these. Reads were retained only if the reads had an exact TCR constant sequence, and the retained reads were trimmed to 150 nt and grouped according to their 12-nt molecular barcodes. Reads inside each barcode group were sub-clustered using a 15% Levenshtein threshold, and a quality-weighted consensus sequence was constructed for each RNA molecule. Non-functional sequences were removed, as were lower-count sequences one edit away from another. Based on a fit of two negative binomial distributions, barcode sub-clusters having less than 20% of the maximum read count were discarded. The public sequencing data were trimmed at Q25 with fastp and processed into clonotypes with MiXCR by TCRdb, which kept only in-frame beta chains. Here each entry gathers all rows of one CDR3 protein and keeps the most common genes and DNA. The V and J calls and clone size come from TCRdb's table, not from the authors' own analysis. The sample table records about 510,000 distinct CDR3 sequences; around 25% of these occur just once. 0.76% of the sample is in the top ten clones.

On the study overall, not on this receptor specifically: Highly expanded clone sizes could be underestimated because identical TCR molecules may share a barcode. Even against a background of one million naive CD8 T cells, spiked-in Jurkat TCR RNA amounting to a single cell's worth was reported to be detectable. Modeling estimated about three recovered TCR RNA copies per cell, compared with about 10 by digital PCR, which implies roughly 30% capture efficiency. Without barcode sub-clustering, chimeric consensus sequences inflated TCR diversity; chimeras reached as high as 47%. Spiked-in Jurkat TCR RNA (approximately 9 copies' worth), which is not part of the donor repertoire, was contained in the naive libraries. Clones above 20 RNA copies held over 97% of molecules in CMV-specific effector cells but under 1% in naive cells.

Trimming removed 10 bases from V and 1 base from J, leaving 21 bases between the germline ends. Taken from cysteine to phenylalanine, the CDR3 has 16 residues. This entry keeps only the CDR3 DNA: 48 bases, framed from base 1. CDR1 and CDR2 are read off the germline V gene as MDHEN and SYDVKM. The V and J genes are TRBV28 and TRBJ2-3; the D gene could be TRBD1 or TRBD2, each one agreeing over 5 bases. The TCR sequence derives from a human donor in good health. Some libraries in this study had Jurkat cell RNA spiked in. Sequencing used naive CD8+ T cells from blood, with Jurkat cell RNA spiked in. The cell subset or site label of this sample denotes: FACS-sorted CD8+CD4-CCR7+CD45RA+ naive T cells. The CDR3 region has the sequence CATEALGLAGTDTQYF. The sequence in DNA is TGTGCCACCGAAGCTTTGGGGCTAGCCGGCACAGATACGCAGTATTTT.